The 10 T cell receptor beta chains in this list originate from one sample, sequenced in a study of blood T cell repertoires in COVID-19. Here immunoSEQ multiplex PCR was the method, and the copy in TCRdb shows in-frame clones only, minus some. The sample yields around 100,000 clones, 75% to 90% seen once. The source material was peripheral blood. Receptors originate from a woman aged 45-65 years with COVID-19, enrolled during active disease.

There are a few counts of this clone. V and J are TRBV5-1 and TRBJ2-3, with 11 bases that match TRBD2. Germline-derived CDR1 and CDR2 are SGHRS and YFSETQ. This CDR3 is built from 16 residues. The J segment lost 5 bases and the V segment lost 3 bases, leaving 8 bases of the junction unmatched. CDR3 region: CASSSITSGGRDTQYF. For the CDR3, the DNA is TGCGCCAGCAGCTCGATTACTAGCGGGGGAAGAGATACGCAGTATTTT. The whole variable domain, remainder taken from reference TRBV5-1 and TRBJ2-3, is KAGVTQTPRYLIKTRGQQVTLSCSPISGHRSVSWYQQTPGQGLQFLFEYFSETQRNKGNFPGRFSGRQFSNSRSEMNVSTLELGDSALYLCASSSITSGGRDTQYFGPGTRLTVL.

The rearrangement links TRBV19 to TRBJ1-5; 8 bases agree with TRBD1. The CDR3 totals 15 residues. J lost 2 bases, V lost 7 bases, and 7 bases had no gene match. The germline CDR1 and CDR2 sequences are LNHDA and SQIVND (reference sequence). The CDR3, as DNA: TGTGCCAGTATTCAGGGGGCGCCGGGCAATCAGCCCCAGCATTTT. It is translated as CASIQGAPGNQPQHF.

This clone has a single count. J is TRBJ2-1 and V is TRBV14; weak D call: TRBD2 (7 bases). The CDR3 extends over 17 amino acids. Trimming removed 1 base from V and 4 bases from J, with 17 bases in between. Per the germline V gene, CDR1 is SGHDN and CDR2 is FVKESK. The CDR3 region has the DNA TGTGCCAGCAGCCAAGTAGCCAGGGGAGGGGTGTACAATGAGCAGTTCTTC. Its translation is CASSQVARGGVYNEQFF.

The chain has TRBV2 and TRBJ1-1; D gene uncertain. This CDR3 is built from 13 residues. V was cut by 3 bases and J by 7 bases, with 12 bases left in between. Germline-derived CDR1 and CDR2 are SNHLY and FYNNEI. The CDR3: CASSDPGLSEAFF. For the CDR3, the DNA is TGTGCCAGCAGTGACCCGGGTCTTAGTGAAGCTTTCTTT. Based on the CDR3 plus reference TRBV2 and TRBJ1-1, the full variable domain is EPEVTQTPSHQVTQMGQEVILRCVPISNHLYFYWYRQILGQKVEFLVSFYNNEISEKSEIFDDQFSVERPDGSNFTLKIRSTKLEDSAMYFCASSDPGLSEAFFGQGTRLTVV.

The CDR3 loop reads CASSQRRGGGTEAFF. In DNA form, the CDR3 reads TGTGCCAGCTCCCAACGGAGGGGGGGAGGGACTGAAGCTTTCTTT. V is TRBV11-2 and J is TRBJ1-1, with D perhaps matching TRBD1 (6 bases). Germline V gene data show CDR1 as SGHAT and CDR2 as FQNNGV. The V end lost 8 bases, the J end lost 5 bases, and 21 bases lay between the germline ends. This CDR3 region has 15 residues.

Here the CDR3 reads CATNLTGGAMFF. The CDR3 DNA follows: TGTGCCACCAACCTAACCGGGGGGGCCATGTTCTTC. This rearrangement joins TRBV24-1 to TRBJ2-1; 8 bases fit TRBD2. The J segment lost 15 bases and the V segment lost 8 bases, leaving 11 bases of the junction unmatched. Germline lookup yields CDR1 KGHDR and CDR2 SFDVKD. The CDR3 covers 12 residues.

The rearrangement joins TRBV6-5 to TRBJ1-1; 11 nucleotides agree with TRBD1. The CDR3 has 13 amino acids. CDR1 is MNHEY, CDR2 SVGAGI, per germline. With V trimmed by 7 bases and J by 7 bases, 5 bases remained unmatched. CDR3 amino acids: CASNGQGAGEAFF. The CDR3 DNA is TGTGCCAGCAACGGACAGGGGGCCGGTGAAGCTTTCTTT.

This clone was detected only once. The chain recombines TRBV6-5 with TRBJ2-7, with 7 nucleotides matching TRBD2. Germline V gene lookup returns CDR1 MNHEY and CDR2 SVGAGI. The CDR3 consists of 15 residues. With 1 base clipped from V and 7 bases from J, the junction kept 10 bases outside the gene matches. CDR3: CASSYFKRGNTEQYF. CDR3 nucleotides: TGTGCCAGCAGTTACTTCAAGCGGGGCAACACTGAGCAGTACTTC.

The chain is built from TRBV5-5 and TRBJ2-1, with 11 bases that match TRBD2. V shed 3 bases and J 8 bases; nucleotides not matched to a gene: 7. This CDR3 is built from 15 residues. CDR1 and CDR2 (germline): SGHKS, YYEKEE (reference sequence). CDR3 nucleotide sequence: TGTGCCAGCAGCTCCCTAGCGGGGGGAGGGCATGAGCAGTTCTTC. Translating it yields CASSSLAGGGHEQFF.

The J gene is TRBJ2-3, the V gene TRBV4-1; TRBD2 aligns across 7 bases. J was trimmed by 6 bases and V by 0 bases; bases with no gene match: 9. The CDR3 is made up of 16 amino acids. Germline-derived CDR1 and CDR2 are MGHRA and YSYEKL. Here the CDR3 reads CASSQEGRLALDTQYF. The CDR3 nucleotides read TGCGCCAGCAGCCAAGAGGGTCGACTAGCTTTGGATACGCAGTATTTT.